A single sample gave rise to the 7 T cell receptor beta chains below, sequenced in a study of cytomegalovirus exposure and HLA in healthy donors. 60 Vbeta and 13 Jbeta primers were used in PCR. The protocol was immunoSEQ multiplex PCR, while the TCRdb copy is restricted to in-frame clones and leaves out a portion. Of around 120,000 clones in the sample, 70% to 85% were seen once. Sequenced sample: PBMCs. The receptors were sampled from a human donor in good health.

The rearrangement joins TRBV18 to TRBJ2-7; 10 bases map to TRBD2. The CDR3 has 14 residues. V lost 3 bases and J lost 5; bases outside the gene matches: 4. The germline CDR1 and CDR2 sequences are KGHSH and LQKENI. The CDR3 DNA reads TGTGCCAGCTCACCTCTAGCGGGGGAAGACGAGCAGTACTTC. It is translated as CASSPLAGEDEQYF.

This clone has just a few counts. Here the CDR3 DNA reads TGTGCCAGCAGTTTACCGACAGGGAGTCCCATCAAATTTCACTCCTACAATGAGCAGTTCTTC. This gives the protein CASSLPTGSPIKFHSYNEQFF. The genes are TRBV27 and TRBJ2-1; 7 bases are a match to TRBD1. The CDR3 loop spans 21 amino acids. V shed 2 bases, J shed 0 bases, and the junction held 19 bases outside the gene matches. Germline CDR1 reads MNHEY; CDR2 reads SMNVEV (reference sequence).

The chain couples TRBV6-5 to TRBJ2-1, with 7 nucleotides matching TRBD1. Looked up from germline, CDR1 is MNHEY and CDR2 is SVGAGI. The CDR3 extends over 15 amino acids. With 5 bases clipped from V and 0 bases from J, the junction kept 4 bases outside the gene matches. The CDR3 loop is CASSRRDSSYNEQFF. DNA for the CDR3: TGTGCCAGCAGTCGCCGGGACAGCTCCTACAATGAGCAGTTCTTC.

The V gene is TRBV29-1, the J gene TRBJ1-1; 8 bases map to TRBD1. Per germline, CDR1 SQVTM and CDR2 ANQGSEA. V lost 6 bases to trimming and J lost 4 bases; unmatched junction nucleotides: 4. The CDR3 consists of 12 residues. The CDR3 region is CSVRQGSTEAFF. CDR3 nucleotide sequence: TGCAGCGTCCGACAGGGGAGCACTGAAGCTTTCTTT.

V gene TRBV18 combines with J gene TRBJ1-1; 7 nucleotides agree with TRBD1. The CDR3 consists of 13 residues. Germline CDR1 reads KGHSH; CDR2 reads LQKENI. V was pared by 2 bases and J by 11 bases, with 8 bases of the junction left unmatched. The CDR3 reads CASSPLGGDRAFF. CDR3 bases: TGTGCCAGCTCACCATTAGGGGGCGATCGGGCTTTCTTT.

The table lists this clone with a few counts. V is TRBV28 and J is TRBJ1-4; 7 positions agree with TRBD1. Losses at the gene ends were 6 bases for V and 5 bases for J; bases not matched to a gene: 15. Germline CDR1 reads MDHEN; CDR2 reads SYDVKM. The CDR3 extends over 17 amino acids. The chain's CDR3 is CASSSIPGGNGNEKLFF. The CDR3 nucleotides read TGTGCCAGCAGCTCCATTCCAGGGGGAAATGGGAATGAAAAACTGTTTTTT.

The rearrangement uses TRBV11-2 and TRBJ2-1; 7 nucleotides line up with TRBD2. This CDR3 comprises 16 residues. CDR1 and CDR2 from the germline V gene are SGHAT and FQNNGV. J lost 3 bases, V lost 4 bases, and 9 bases had no gene match. DNA for the CDR3: TGTGCCAGCAGCTATGGGCTAGCGGAAGACTACAATGAGCAGTTCTTC. It is translated as CASSYGLAEDYNEQFF.